This T cell receptor (beta chain) was documented in a study of PD-1 blockade in mismatch repair-deficient tumors. This clone was picked up one time. With 2 bases removed from V and 8 bases from J, the gap between germline ends came to 10 bases. The CDR3 runs 13 residues. Germline lookup yields CDR1 SGHRS and CDR2 YFSETQ. Assay: immunoSEQ multiplex PCR; the TCRdb copy retains only in-frame clones and omits some. Of around 120,000 clones in the sample, about 88% were seen once. This specimen consisted of peripheral blood, obtained 44 weeks after starting pembrolizumab. This receptor was taken from an adult with mismatch repair-deficient cancer. V and J are TRBV5-1 and TRBJ2-2, with D uncertain. The CDR3 DNA follows: TGCGCCAGCAGCTTCGAAGGGTCAGGGGAGCTGTTTTTT. Its translation is CASSFEGSGELFF. Together with reference TRBV5-1 and TRBJ2-2, the CDR3 gives the full variable domain: KAGVTQTPRYLIKTRGQQVTLSCSPISGHRSVSWYQQTPGQGLQFLFEYFSETQRNKGNFPGRFSGRQFSNSRSEMNVSTLELGDSALYLCASSFEGSGELFFGEGSRLTVL.